This T cell receptor beta chain is drawn from a study of blood T cell repertoires in COVID-19. Study in general: The origin of the acute and convalescent COVID-19 samples was the United States, Italy and Spain. The analysed material was cDNA or gDNA that came from T cells, B-cell-depleted T cells, or PBMCs.

Original processing notes: Amplified reference gene primers provided the basis for estimating nucleated cell counts. TCRdb keeps only in-frame clones here, not all; method: immunoSEQ multiplex PCR. That table gives V, J and clone size, and the DNA gave D and trimming. The top ten hold 3.5% to 4.5% of the sample, which has a few hundred thousand clones, 88% seen once. The CDR3 extends over 14 amino acids. The V and J ends lost 2 bases and 6 bases, in that order; junction bases with no gene match: 5. The germline V gene encodes CDR1 SGHTA and CDR2 FQGNSA. Source material: peripheral blood. The sequence was obtained from a man aged 55-75 years who had recovered from COVID-19. The chain recombines TRBV7-2 with TRBJ2-3; 7 nucleotides line up with TRBD2. The CDR3 protein is CASSLRLAPDTQYF. In nucleotides, the CDR3 is TGTGCCAGCAGCTTACGACTAGCCCCTGATACGCAGTATTTT.